This T cell receptor (beta chain) is drawn from a study of T cell responses to AZD1222 COVID-19 vaccine. Overall study findings and caveats: Baseline serology detected seropositivity in only 5 to 7 AZD1222 recipients.

The ends were cut back, 3 bases at V and 0 bases at J, with 10 bases in the middle. The CDR3 loop spans 14 amino acids. Germline V lookup: CDR1 SGDLS, CDR2 YYNGEE. Notes on this clone: Its cognate antigen is unknown.

The protocol was immunoSEQ multiplex PCR, while the TCRdb copy is restricted to in-frame clones and leaves out a portion. The profile shows over 150,000 clones, around 89% of them singletons. The clonotype was recovered from an adult in good health. This material consisted of peripheral blood, taken on day 0 of AZD1222 vaccination. The V call is TRBV9, the J call TRBJ2-7; weak D call: TRBD1 (6 bases). CDR3 region: CASSATGSSYEQYF. The CDR3 DNA follows: TGTGCCAGCAGCGCCACAGGGAGCTCCTACGAGCAGTACTTC.